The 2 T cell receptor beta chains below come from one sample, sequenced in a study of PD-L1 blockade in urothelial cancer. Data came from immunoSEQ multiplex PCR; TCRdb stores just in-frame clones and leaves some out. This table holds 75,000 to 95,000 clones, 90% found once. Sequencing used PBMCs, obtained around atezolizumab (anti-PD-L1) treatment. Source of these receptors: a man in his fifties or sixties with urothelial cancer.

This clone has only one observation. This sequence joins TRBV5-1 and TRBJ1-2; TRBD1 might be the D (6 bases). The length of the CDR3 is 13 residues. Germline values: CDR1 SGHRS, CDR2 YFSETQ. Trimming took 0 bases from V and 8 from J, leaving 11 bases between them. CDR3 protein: CASSLDRDNGYTF. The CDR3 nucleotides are TGCGCCAGCAGCTTGGACAGGGATAACGGCTACACCTTC.

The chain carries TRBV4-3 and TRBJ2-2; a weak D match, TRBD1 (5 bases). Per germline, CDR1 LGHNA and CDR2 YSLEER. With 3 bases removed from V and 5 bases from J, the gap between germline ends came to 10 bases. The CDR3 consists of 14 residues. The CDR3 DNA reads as TGCGCCAGCAGCCATGCTCAGGGAACCGGGGAGCTGTTTTTT. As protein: CASSHAQGTGELFF.